This entry lists 11 T cell receptor beta chains sequenced from one sample in a study of chemoradiotherapy in HPV16-positive cancers. Here immunoSEQ multiplex PCR was the method, and the copy in TCRdb shows in-frame clones only, minus some. The sample consists of about 53,000 clones, roughly nine tenths of them appearing once. Sequencing used blood, obtained from a patient who underwent chemoradiotherapy. These TCRs come from a human donor with HPV-associated anogenital cancer.

The chain couples TRBV4-3 to TRBJ2-3, with a tentative D call TRBD2 (7 bases). This CDR3 comprises 16 residues. V lost 1 base and J 2 bases, leaving 13 bases between the germline ends. From germline, CDR1 is LGHNA and CDR2 YSLEER. The chain's CDR3 is CASSQGVRGATDTQYF. The CDR3 nucleotides are TGCGCCAGCAGCCAAGGGGTCCGGGGGGCCACAGATACGCAGTATTTT.

This sequence joins TRBV19 and TRBJ1-6; 7 bases line up with TRBD1. The CDR3 consists of 15 residues. Germline lookup yields CDR1 LNHDA and CDR2 SQIVND (reference sequence). J was trimmed by 3 bases and V by 1 base; bases with no gene match: 0. CDR3 sequence: CASSIAGGYNSPLHF. The CDR3 DNA follows: TGTGCCAGTAGTATAGCAGGGGGCTATAATTCACCCCTCCACTTT.

The chain recombines TRBV5-1 with TRBJ2-6; D is ambiguous. The germline V gene has CDR1 SGHRS and CDR2 YFSETQ. The CDR3 consists of 13 residues. The ends were cut back, 3 bases at V and 3 bases at J, with 4 bases in the middle. Here the CDR3 reads CASSSFGANVLTF. The CDR3 bases are TGCGCCAGCAGCTCGTTTGGGGCCAACGTCCTGACTTTC.

The chain recombines TRBV5-5 with TRBJ1-6, with no clear D. V was trimmed by 1 base and J by 11 bases, leaving 4 bases between them. The germline CDR1 and CDR2 sequences are SGHKS and YYEKEE (reference sequence). The CDR3 runs 11 residues. CDR3 sequence: CASSLPPPLHF. The CDR3, as DNA: TGTGCCAGCAGCTTGCCCCCACCCCTCCACTTT.

This sequence joins TRBV2 and TRBJ1-1; 7 nucleotides line up with TRBD1. CDR1 SNHLY and CDR2 FYNNEI come from the germline V gene. Trimming removed 8 bases from V and 6 bases from J; junction bases left unmatched: 6. The CDR3 totals 12 residues. In DNA form, the CDR3 reads TGTGCCAGCCGAAGGACAGGCGCTGAAGCTTTCTTT. Translation gives CASRRTGAEAFF.

This chain joins TRBV19 and TRBJ2-7, with 8 bases matching TRBD1. The CDR3 has 15 residues. The germline CDR1 and CDR2 sequences are LNHDA and SQIVND (reference sequence). V shed 2 bases and J 0 bases; nucleotides not matched to a gene: 3. The CDR3 nucleotides are TGTGCCAGTAGTATATGGGACAGGCACTCCTACGAGCAGTACTTC. It translates to CASSIWDRHSYEQYF.

This clone has a single count. The chain employs TRBV7-9 and TRBJ2-7; 7 bases agree with TRBD1. In germline, CDR1 is SEHNR, CDR2 FQNEAQ (reference sequence). This CDR3 has 13 residues. After removal of 7 bases from V and 2 bases from J, the junction contained 5 bases not matched to a gene. DNA for the CDR3: TGTGCCAGCAAAGAGACAGGGACCTACGAGCAGTACTTC. Its protein product is CASKETGTYEQYF.

Only one count was recorded for this clone. The rearrangement uses TRBV9 and TRBJ2-5, with 9 bases fitting TRBD2. Germline V gives CDR1 SGDLS, CDR2 YYNGEE. V lost 0 bases to trimming and J lost 3 bases; unmatched junction nucleotides: 6. The CDR3 covers 16 residues. DNA for the CDR3: TGTGCCAGCAGCGTAGGCCCTAGCGGGGTAGAAGAGACCCAGTACTTC. It translates to CASSVGPSGVEETQYF.

The V and J genes are TRBV7-2 and TRBJ2-7; D is perhaps TRBD1 (7 bases). V was trimmed by 5 bases and J by 4 bases, leaving 18 bases between them. The CDR3 runs to 15 residues. Germline CDR1 is SGHTA and CDR2 is FQGNSA. CDR3 in amino acids: CASSQRAGGQYEQYF. The CDR3 DNA sequence: TGTGCCAGCAGCCAGCGGGCAGGGGGGCAATACGAGCAGTACTTC.

This chain joins TRBV6-6 and TRBJ2-1; D remains unclear. Trimming took off 2 bases at V and 2 bases at J, with 4 bases between the two ends. Germline CDR1 reads MNHNY; CDR2 reads SVGAGI (reference sequence). The CDR3 totals 13 residues. CDR3 region: CASSYETYNEQFF. For the CDR3, the DNA is TGTGCCAGCAGTTACGAAACCTACAATGAGCAGTTCTTC.

J is TRBJ1-1 and V is TRBV27; 7 bases align to TRBD1. The V gene's germline CDR1 is MNHEY and CDR2 SMNVEV (reference sequence). The V segment lost 5 bases and the J segment 1 base; nucleotides outside the gene matches: 7. This CDR3 is 15 amino acids long. The CDR3 is CASSLTGTENTEAFF. As DNA, the CDR3 is TGTGCCAGCAGTCTGACAGGGACAGAGAACACTGAAGCTTTCTTT.